Sequencing of this TCR beta chain was carried out in a study of metastatic and nonmetastatic thyroid tumors. This clone has at least ten counts. Germline lookup yields CDR1 MNHNS and CDR2 SASEGT. J gave up 1 base and V 6 bases, and 6 bases lay outside the gene matches. The CDR3 runs to 15 residues. Original data processing: A distant-metastasis classifier for papillary thyroid cancer was built using CDR3 differences across clinicopathological groups. TCRdb recomputed clones from the PCR reads via MiXCR. These V and J calls are TCRdb output, not the study's own analysis. Altogether 15,000 or so clones are present, over 20% being singletons, with the ten largest covering about 12%. No treatment had been given to any patient before thyroid surgery.

V is TRBV6-1 and J is TRBJ2-1, with 7 bases matching TRBD2. Sequencing used tumor tissue. This TCR was sampled from a female donor with papillary thyroid cancer or a benign thyroid nodule (not recorded which). Some clones in this sample may be carry-over from other donors' samples. The CDR3 is CASSRDYYSYNEQFF. In nucleotides, the CDR3 is TGTGCCAGCAGCCGGGACTACTATTCCTACAATGAGCAGTTCTTC.